This entry describes one T cell receptor beta chain. Antigen unknown. The CDR3 is 16 amino acids. In germline, CDR1 is SGDLS, CDR2 YYNGEE. Trimming at V came to 0 bases and at J to 6 bases, leaving 7 bases not matched to a gene. This sample stems from a study of beta chain features in type 1 diabetes. Study at large: The study found patients and healthy donors alike in age, gender and cell yields.

TCRB transcripts that were expressed got sequenced, as all of the isolated RNA had been reverse transcribed. The table came from immunoSEQ multiplex PCR; TCRdb's copy has only in-frame clones and leaves some out. The table records roughly 260,000 clones, 9.5% to 13% of them present only once. Notes on the study in general: A cDNA-based sequencing approach could over-represent cells with high TCR expression. TCRB CDR3s were moderately but significantly shorter in Type 1 diabetes patients in all four CD4+ subsets.

The rearrangement uses TRBV9 and TRBJ1-2; TRBD1 matches at 11 bases. This clonotype originated in a man aged 25 to 45 with type 1 diabetes. Sequencing input: naive CD4+ T cells from blood. CDR3 sequence: CASSVVDRGRGNGYTF. CDR3 bases: TGTGCCAGCAGCGTAGTGGACAGGGGGCGCGGAAATGGCTACACCTTC.